The T cell receptor beta chain under discussion was sequenced for a study of blood T cell repertoires in COVID-19. On the study more broadly: Both acute and convalescent COVID-19 samples were obtained from the United States, Italy and Spain.

Authors' data handling: Amplification of reference gene primers provided the estimated nucleated cell counts. Profiled with immunoSEQ multiplex PCR; TCRdb holds only in-frame clones, not every one. V, J and clone size reflect that table, while D and trimming were determined from the DNA. The table includes fewer than 300,000 clones, 70% to 75% detected once. This CDR3 is 15 amino acids long. V lost 7 bases to trimming and J lost 1 base, with 15 bases between them. The germline V gene has CDR1 SGHRS and CDR2 YFSETQ. This receptor was obtained from an elderly woman with acute or convalescent COVID-19. The material sequenced was peripheral blood. This chain links TRBV5-1 with TRBJ2-1, with D perhaps TRBD2 (6 bases). The CDR3 DNA reads as TGCGCCAGCGCCGACGGGGCGGGATCCTACAATGAGCAGTTCTTC. Residues: CASADGAGSYNEQFF.